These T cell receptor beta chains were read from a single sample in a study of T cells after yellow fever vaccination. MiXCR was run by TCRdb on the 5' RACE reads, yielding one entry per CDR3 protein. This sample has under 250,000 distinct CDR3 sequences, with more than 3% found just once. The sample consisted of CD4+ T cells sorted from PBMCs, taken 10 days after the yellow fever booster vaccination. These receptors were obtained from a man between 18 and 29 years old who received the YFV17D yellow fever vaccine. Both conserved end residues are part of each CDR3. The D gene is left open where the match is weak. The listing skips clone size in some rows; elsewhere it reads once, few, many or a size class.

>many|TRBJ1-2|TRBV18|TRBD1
TGTGCCAGCTCACCTAAATGGCAGGGGGCAAACTATGGCTACACCTTC
CASSPKWQGANYGYTF
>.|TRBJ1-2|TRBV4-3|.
TGCGCCAGCAGCAACTCTGTGGGGGATGGCTACACCTTC
CASSNSVGDGYTF
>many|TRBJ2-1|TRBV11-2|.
TGTGCCAGCAGCCCCCCCCTGGGTGAGCAGTTCTTC
CASSPPLGEQFF
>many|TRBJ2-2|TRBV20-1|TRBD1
TGCAGTGGCCGCGGGACAGGGAACACCGGGGAGCTGTTTTTT
CSGRGTGNTGELFF
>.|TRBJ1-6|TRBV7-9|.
TGTGCCAGCAGCAAAGACGGGGGTAATTCACCCCTCCACTTT
CASSKDGGNSPLHF
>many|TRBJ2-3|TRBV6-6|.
TGTGCCAGCAGTTACTCGCCTTCCATCACAGATACGCAGTATTTT
CASSYSPSITDTQYF
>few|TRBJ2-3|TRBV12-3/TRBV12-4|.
TGTGCCAGCAGTTTAAACAGAGCAGATACGCAGTATTTT
CASSLNRADTQYF
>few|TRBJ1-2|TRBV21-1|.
TGTGCCAGCAGCAAGGAACAGGGAAGCTATGGCTACACCTTC
CASSKEQGSYGYTF
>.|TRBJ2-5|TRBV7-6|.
TGTGCCAGCAGCTCCCAGACCTCCAATCAAGAGACCCAGTACTTC
CASSSQTSNQETQYF
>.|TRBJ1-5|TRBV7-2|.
TGTGCCAGCAGCTCCGAGGGAGATCAGCCCCAGCATTTT
CASSSEGDQPQHF